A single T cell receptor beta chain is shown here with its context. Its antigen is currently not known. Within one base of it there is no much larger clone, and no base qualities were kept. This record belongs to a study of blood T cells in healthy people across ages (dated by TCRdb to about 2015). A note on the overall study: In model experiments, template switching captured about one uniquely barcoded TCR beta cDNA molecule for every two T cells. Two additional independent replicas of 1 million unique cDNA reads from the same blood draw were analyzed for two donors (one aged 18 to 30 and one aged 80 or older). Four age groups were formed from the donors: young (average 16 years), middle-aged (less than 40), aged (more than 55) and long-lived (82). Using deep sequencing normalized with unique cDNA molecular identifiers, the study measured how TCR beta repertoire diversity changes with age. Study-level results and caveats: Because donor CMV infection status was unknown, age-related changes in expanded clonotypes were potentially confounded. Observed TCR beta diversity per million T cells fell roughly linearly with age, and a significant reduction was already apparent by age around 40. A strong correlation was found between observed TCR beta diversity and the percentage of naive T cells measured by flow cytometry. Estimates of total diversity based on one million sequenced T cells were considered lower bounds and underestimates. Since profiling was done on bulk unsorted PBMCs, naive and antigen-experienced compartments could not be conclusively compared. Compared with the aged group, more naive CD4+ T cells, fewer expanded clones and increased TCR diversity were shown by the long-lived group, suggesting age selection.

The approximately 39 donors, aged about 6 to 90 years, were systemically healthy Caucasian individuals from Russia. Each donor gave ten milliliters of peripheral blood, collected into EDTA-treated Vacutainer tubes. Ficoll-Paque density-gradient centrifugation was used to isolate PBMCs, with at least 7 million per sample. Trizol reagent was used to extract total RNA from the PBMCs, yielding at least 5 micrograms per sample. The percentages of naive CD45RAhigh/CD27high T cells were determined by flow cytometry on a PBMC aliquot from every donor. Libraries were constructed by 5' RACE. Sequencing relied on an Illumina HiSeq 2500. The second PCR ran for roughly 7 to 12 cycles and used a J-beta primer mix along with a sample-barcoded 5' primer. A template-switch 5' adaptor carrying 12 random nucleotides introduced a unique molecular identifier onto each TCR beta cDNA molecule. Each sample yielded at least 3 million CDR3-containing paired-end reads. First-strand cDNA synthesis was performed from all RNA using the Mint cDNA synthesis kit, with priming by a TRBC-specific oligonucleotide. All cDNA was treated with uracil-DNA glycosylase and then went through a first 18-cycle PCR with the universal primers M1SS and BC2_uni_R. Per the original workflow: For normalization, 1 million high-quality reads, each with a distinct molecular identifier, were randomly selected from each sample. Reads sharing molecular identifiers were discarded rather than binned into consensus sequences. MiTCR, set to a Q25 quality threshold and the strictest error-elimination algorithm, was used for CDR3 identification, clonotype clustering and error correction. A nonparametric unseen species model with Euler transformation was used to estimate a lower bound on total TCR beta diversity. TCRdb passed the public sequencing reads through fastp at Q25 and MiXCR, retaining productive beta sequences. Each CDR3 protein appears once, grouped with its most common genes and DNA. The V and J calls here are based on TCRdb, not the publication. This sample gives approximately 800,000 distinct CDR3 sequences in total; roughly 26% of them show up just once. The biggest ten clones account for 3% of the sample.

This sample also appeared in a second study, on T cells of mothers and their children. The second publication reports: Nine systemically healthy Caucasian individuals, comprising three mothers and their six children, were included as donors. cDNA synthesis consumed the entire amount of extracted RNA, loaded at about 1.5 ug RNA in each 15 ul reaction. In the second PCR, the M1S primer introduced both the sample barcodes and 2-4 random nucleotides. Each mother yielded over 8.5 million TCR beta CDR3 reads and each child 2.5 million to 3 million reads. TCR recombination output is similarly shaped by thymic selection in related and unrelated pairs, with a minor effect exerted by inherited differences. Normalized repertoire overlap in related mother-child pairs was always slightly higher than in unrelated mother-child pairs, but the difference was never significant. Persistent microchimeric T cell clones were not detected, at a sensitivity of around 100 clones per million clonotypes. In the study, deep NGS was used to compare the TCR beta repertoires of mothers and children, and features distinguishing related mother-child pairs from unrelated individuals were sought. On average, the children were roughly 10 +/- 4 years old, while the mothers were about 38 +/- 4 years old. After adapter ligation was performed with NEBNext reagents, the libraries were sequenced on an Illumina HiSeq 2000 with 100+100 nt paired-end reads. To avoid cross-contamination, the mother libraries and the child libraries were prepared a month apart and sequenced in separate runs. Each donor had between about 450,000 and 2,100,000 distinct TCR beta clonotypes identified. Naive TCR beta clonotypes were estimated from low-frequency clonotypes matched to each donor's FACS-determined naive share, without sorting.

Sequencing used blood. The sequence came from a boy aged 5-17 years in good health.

For the CDR3, the sequence is CASSLTRQGLNTGELFF. The DNA reads as follows: TGTGCCAGCAGCTTAACGAGACAGGGACTAAACACCGGGGAGCTGTTTTTT. The rearrangement combines TRBV7-8 with TRBJ2-2; the D gene could be either TRBD1 or TRBD2, each agreeing at 7 bases. Its CDR3 holds 17 amino acids, cysteine through phenylalanine. The read is trimmed to its CDR3 DNA, 51 bases read in frame from base 1. V loses 2 bases of germline sequence and J loses 2 bases, and the interval between the two ends is 15 bases. The germline V gene provides CDR1 SGHVS and CDR2 FQNEAQ. Beyond the CDR3, the reference TRBV7-8 and TRBJ2-2 genes provide the residues; the full variable domain reads: GAGVSQSPRYKVAKRGQDVALRCDPISGHVSLFWYQQALGQGPEFLTYFQNEAQLDKSGLPSDRFFAERPEGSVSTLKIQRTQQEDSAVYLCASSLTRQGLNTGELFFGEGSRLTVL.